One T cell receptor beta chain is described in this entry. Its matching antigen is unknown. This specimen comes from a study of cytomegalovirus exposure and HLA in healthy donors. V was clipped by 1 base and J by 1 base, with 5 bases between them. CDR1 and CDR2 from the germline V gene are SGHDT and YYEEEE. CDR3 length: 13 residues. Study-wide findings and caveats: Later on, an analysis found that several of the most significant clusters appeared to be linked to common viral pathogens, which included parvovirus B19. In vitro experiments confirmed that three CMV-associated chains were specific for CMV antigens.

The study ran its PCR with 60 Vbeta and 13 Jbeta primers. Generated by immunoSEQ multiplex PCR, the TCRdb table keeps only in-frame clones and is missing some. The repertoire holds 150,000 to 200,000 clones, with around 80% as singletons. This TCR derives from a woman under 40 in good health and CMV-seronegative. The rearrangement links TRBV5-6 to TRBJ2-5; unclear D gene. Sequencing used PBMCs. In DNA form, the CDR3 reads TGTGCCAGCAGCTTGCTTATCCAAGAGACCCAGTACTTC. It specifies CASSLLIQETQYF.